These T cell receptor beta chains were read from a single sample in a study of T-cell memory formation after mild COVID-19. TCRdb passed the 5' RACE reads through MiXCR, listing each CDR3 protein once. The repertoire holds approximately 100,000 distinct CDR3 sequences, with about a sixth as singletons. Sequencing used PBMCs or a T cell subset sorted from them (not recorded which). The receptors here all came from an adult woman who had mild COVID-19 (a few samples of this study predate the infection). Cell type and time point are not known. The CDR3 runs from the conserved cysteine through the conserved F or W. A D gene is named only where the DNA matches it firmly. Clone size, where shown, is once, few, many, or a class for clones that have expanded.

TRBV7-6	.	TRBJ2-5	.	TGTGCCAGCAGCCTTTCCCCCCAGGGAATCGAGTCAGGCGAGACCCAGTACTTC	CASSLSPQGIESGETQYF
TRBV12-3/TRBV12-4	.	TRBJ2-2	few	TGTGCCAGCAGTTGGGGGGATTACACCGGGGAGCTGTTTTTT	CASSWGDYTGELFF
TRBV7-2	.	TRBJ1-1	.	TGTGCCAGCAGCTTAATAACGGTGAACACTGAAGCTTTCTTT	CASSLITVNTEAFF
TRBV19	.	TRBJ2-7	few	TGTGCCAGTTCCCCTATCGAGTTGGGAGAGCAGTACTTC	CASSPIELGEQYF
TRBV24-1	TRBD1	TRBJ1-1	many	TGTGCCACGACAGGGGGCAACACTGAAGCTTTCTTT	CATTGGNTEAFF
TRBV6-2/TRBV6-3	.	TRBJ2-5	few	TGTGCCAGCAGTTACTCGGAACTCCTACCCCGGTACTTC	CASSYSELLPRYF
TRBV5-8	.	TRBJ1-1	.	TGTGCCAGCAGCTTGCGGTACGGCCCGAACACTGAAGCTTTCTTT	CASSLRYGPNTEAFF
TRBV29-1	TRBD1	TRBJ2-7	few	TGCAGCGTTGATGAGACAGGGTATTACGAGCAGTACTTC	CSVDETGYYEQYF
TRBV10-3	TRBD1	TRBJ2-3	few	TGTGCCATCAGAGACAGGGGGCTGACAGATACGCAGTATTTT	CAIRDRGLTDTQYF
TRBV11-2	.	TRBJ2-3	.	TGTGCCAGCAGCTTCGTCGCACAGGGACTATCACCCCCAAATACGCAGTATTTT	CASSFVAQGLSPPNTQYF
TRBV12-3/TRBV12-4	.	TRBJ2-1	.	TGTGCCAGCAGTTTGGGGTTTTTGGGACTGGGGGTGAATGAGCAGTTCTTC	CASSLGFLGLGVNEQFF
TRBV29-1	TRBD1	TRBJ1-1	.	TGCAGCGCCGACAGGGACACTGAAGCTTTCTTT	CSADRDTEAFF
TRBV20-1	.	TRBJ2-1	few	TGCAGTGCCTCGGCGCGGGACGTATACAATGAGCAGTTCTTC	CSASARDVYNEQFF
TRBV6-6	.	TRBJ2-7	.	TGTGCCAGCAGTTCGCCGGACGGAGCCTACGAGCAGTACTTC	CASSSPDGAYEQYF
TRBV29-1	TRBD2	TRBJ2-7	.	TGCAGCGTTGTACTAGCGGGAGAAGGCTACGAGCAGTACTTC	CSVVLAGEGYEQYF
TRBV7-6	.	TRBJ2-3	.	TGTGCCAGCAGCGCGGACTTGACAGATACGCAGTATTTT	CASSADLTDTQYF
TRBV12-3/TRBV12-4	.	TRBJ2-4	few	TGTGCCAGCAGCAATGGGACCTATGTAGCCAAAAACATTCAGTACTTC	CASSNGTYVAKNIQYF
TRBV3-1	.	TRBJ2-2	.	TGTGCCAGCAGCCAAGAGGGCGGGTACAACACCGGGGAGCTGTTTTTT	CASSQEGGYNTGELFF
TRBV2	TRBD1	TRBJ1-1	.	TGTGCCAGCAAAGAGGCACAGGGGATGAACACTGAAGCTTTCTTT	CASKEAQGMNTEAFF
TRBV20-1	.	TRBJ2-4	few	TGCAGTGCTAGAGCAAGGGGAGAATTCGACATTCAGTACTTC	CSARARGEFDIQYF
TRBV7-9	.	TRBJ1-1	.	TGTGCCAGCAGCCCCCCTTGGATTGGTCTGAACACTGAAGCTTTCTTT	CASSPPWIGLNTEAFF
TRBV4-1	TRBD1	TRBJ1-1	.	TGCGCCAGCAGCCAAGGACAGGGGATGAACACTGAAGCTTTCTTT	CASSQGQGMNTEAFF
TRBV6-5	TRBD2	TRBJ2-5	.	TGTGCCAGCAGTTACGTTTCGACTAGCCGGTACCAAGAGACCCAGTACTTC	CASSYVSTSRYQETQYF
TRBV13	.	TRBJ1-1	few	TGTGCCAGCAGCTCGAGGGAATTGAACACTGAAGCTTTCTTT	CASSSRELNTEAFF
TRBV12-3/TRBV12-4	TRBD1	TRBJ1-3	.	TGTGCCAGCAGTTATGGACAGGTCTCTGGAAACACCATATATTTT	CASSYGQVSGNTIYF
TRBV5-4	.	TRBJ2-2	.	TGTGCCAGCAGCCCGCGGTCGAACACCGGGGAGCTGTTTTTT	CASSPRSNTGELFF
TRBV12-3/TRBV12-4	.	TRBJ1-2	.	TGTGCCAGCAGTTTAGTCATCAATGATGGCTACACCTTC	CASSLVINDGYTF
TRBV6-2/TRBV6-3	TRBD2	TRBJ2-7	.	TGTGCCAGCAGCCTCTTTGGACTAGCGGGCCTCTACGAGCAGTACTTC	CASSLFGLAGLYEQYF
TRBV4-3	TRBD1	TRBJ2-1	many	TGCGCCAGCAGCCAAGATTACGTGCGACAGGGCTACAATGAGCAGTTCTTC	CASSQDYVRQGYNEQFF